Following are 20 T cell receptor beta chains from one sample sequenced in a study of blood T cell repertoires in COVID-19. Sequenced by immunoSEQ multiplex PCR; TCRdb stores in-frame clones only, minus some. This sample carries 50,000 or so clones, around 85% of them seen once, and the ten largest clones take 4% to 5.5%. The material sequenced was peripheral blood. These receptors were taken from a man between 40 and 49 years old with active COVID-19.

This chain links TRBV28 with TRBJ1-5; 8 nucleotides line up with TRBD1. The CDR3 has 14 residues. V lost 2 bases to trimming and J lost 6 bases; unmatched junction nucleotides: 3. Germline V CDR1 and CDR2: MDHEN, SYDVKM. The CDR3 coding sequence is TGTGCCAGCAGTTTACCTCAGGGGGCTCAGCCCCAGCATTTT. This gives the protein CASSLPQGAQPQHF.

The chain has TRBV20-1 and TRBJ1-2; D is unresolved. Per germline, CDR1 DFQATT and CDR2 SNEGSKA (reference sequence). With 5 bases removed from V and 4 bases from J, the gap between germline ends came to 8 bases. The CDR3 covers 11 residues. The DNA of the CDR3 is TGCAGTGCTCTCGATAGCTATGGCTACACCTTC. It specifies CSALDSYGYTF.

This clone showed up just once. This chain uses TRBV9 with TRBJ2-1; tentatively, D is TRBD1 (5 bases). The CDR3 is 12 amino acids. Per the germline V gene, CDR1 is SGDLS and CDR2 is YYNGEE. V gave up 0 bases and J gave up 9 bases, with 7 bases separating them. CDR3 DNA: TGTGCCAGCAGCGTAGCCCAGGGTGAGCAGTTCTTC. This codes for CASSVAQGEQFF. The whole variable domain, filled in from reference TRBV9 and TRBJ2-1, reads DSGVTQTPKHLITATGQRVTLRCSPRSGDLSVYWYQQSLDQGLQFLIQYYNGEERAKGNILERFSAQQFPDLHSELNLSSLELGDSALYFCASSVAQGEQFFGPGTRLTVL.

Only a few counts were recorded for this clone. As DNA, the CDR3 is TGCGCCAGCAGCCTAAACCGGGACAGTGCCTACGAGCAGTACTTC. This encodes CASSLNRDSAYEQYF. The rearrangement links TRBV4-1 to TRBJ2-7, with 7 bases aligning to TRBD1. This CDR3 has 15 amino acids. Germline values: CDR1 MGHRA, CDR2 YSYEKL. Unmatched junction bases numbered 8, after V lost 4 bases and J lost 2 bases.

The chain joins TRBV6-1 to TRBJ1-2; D is uncertain. Germline CDR1 MNHNS, CDR2 SASEGT. The CDR3 totals 13 residues. Trimming left V 1 base short and J 5 bases short, with 8 bases between. The CDR3 region has the DNA TGTGCCAGCAGTGAAGACAGCTTATATGGCTACACCTTC. This translates into CASSEDSLYGYTF.

Only a few counts were recorded for this clone. V gene TRBV3-1 (or the pseudogene TRBV3-2) combines with J gene TRBJ1-5; D possibly corresponds to TRBD1 (6 bases). Per the germline V gene, CDR1 is LGHDT and CDR2 is YNNKEL (reference sequence). The CDR3 is 13 amino acids. Trimming pared 2 bases from V and 7 bases from J, leaving 9 bases between. CDR3 loop: CASSQLDSQPQHF. The CDR3 DNA follows: TGTGCCAGCAGCCAACTGGACAGCCAGCCCCAGCATTTT.

The chain uses TRBV5-4 and TRBJ1-5; 7 bases agree with TRBD1. The CDR3 has 15 amino acids. V lost 3 bases to trimming and J lost 7 bases; unmatched junction nucleotides: 10. Germline lookup yields CDR1 SGHNT and CDR2 YYREEE (reference sequence). CDR3 in amino acids: CASSSQGEYGQPQHF. For the CDR3, the DNA is TGTGCCAGCAGCTCGCAGGGGGAGTATGGACAGCCCCAGCATTTT.

This chain connects TRBV19 to TRBJ2-1, with 8 bases identical to TRBD1. Germline loops: CDR1 LNHDA, CDR2 SQIVND (reference sequence). After removal of 2 bases from V and 8 bases from J, the junction contained 11 bases not matched to a gene. CDR3 length equals 16 residues. DNA for the CDR3: TGTGCCAGTAGTATACAGGGGGCGAATAGTATCCATGAGCAGTTCTTC. This sequence encodes CASSIQGANSIHEQFF.

The chain has TRBV2 and TRBJ1-6; tentative D call: TRBD1 (6 bases). V shed 5 bases and J shed 8 bases, with 13 bases lying between them. The CDR3 loop spans 14 amino acids. Germline V gene sequence: CDR1 SNHLY, CDR2 FYNNEI. In DNA form, the CDR3 reads TGTGCCAGCAGTATCCACAGGGAATATTCACCCCTCCACTTT. This encodes CASSIHREYSPLHF.

This chain links TRBV29-1 with TRBJ2-7, with D possibly being TRBD2 (5 bases). This CDR3 is built from 13 residues. Trimming shortened V by 1 base and J by 6 bases, and 13 bases separated the two germline ends. In germline, CDR1 is SQVTM, CDR2 ANQGSEA. CDR3 residues: CSVEGGSDSEQYF. CDR3 sequence (DNA): TGCAGCGTTGAAGGAGGGAGCGACTCCGAGCAGTACTTC.

This chain uses TRBV24-1 with TRBJ1-5, with D perhaps TRBD1 (6 bases). The germline V gene encodes CDR1 KGHDR and CDR2 SFDVKD. The CDR3 spans 14 residues. Between the trimmed V and J ends, which lost 4 bases and 5 bases, there was a span of 11 bases. CDR3 bases: TGTGCCACCAGTGACGGGGGGCGAGATCAGCCCCAGCATTTT. This translates into CATSDGGRDQPQHF.

The rearrangement uses TRBV29-1 and TRBJ2-3, with TRBD1 as a possible D gene (6 bases). Germline loops: CDR1 SQVTM, CDR2 ANQGSEA. Trimming removed 3 bases from V and 0 bases from J, with 13 bases in between. The CDR3 is 15 amino acids. The CDR3 reads CSVESGATSTDTQYF. CDR3 nucleotide sequence: TGCAGCGTTGAGTCAGGGGCAACTAGCACAGATACGCAGTATTTT.

The chain's CDR3 is CSASGRQAQYTEAFF. The DNA for the CDR3 is TGCAGTGCTAGTGGTAGGCAGGCCCAATACACTGAAGCTTTCTTT. This chain links TRBV20-1 with TRBJ1-1; D gene ambiguous. Looked up from germline, CDR1 is DFQATT and CDR2 is SNEGSKA (reference sequence). The CDR3 totals 15 residues. Trimming shortened V by 3 bases and J by 3 bases, and 17 bases separated the two germline ends.

The chain links TRBV30 to TRBJ1-1; D gene uncertain. Germline-derived CDR1 and CDR2 are GTSNPN and SVGIG (reference sequence). The CDR3 runs 13 residues. Trimming pared 1 base from V and 4 bases from J, leaving 10 bases between. The CDR3 sequence is CAWSAFGATEAFF. CDR3 bases: TGTGCCTGGAGTGCCTTTGGAGCCACTGAAGCTTTCTTT.

This CDR3 is CSVLRAPGELFF. Here the CDR3 DNA reads TGCAGCGTCTTGCGGGCTCCCGGGGAGCTGTTTTTT. The chain carries TRBV29-1 and TRBJ2-2; the D gene is possibly TRBD2 (5 bases). The CDR3 has 12 residues. Germline CDR1 and CDR2: SQVTM and ANQGSEA. Trimming shortened V by 6 bases and J by 6 bases, and 11 bases separated the two germline ends.

This chain uses TRBV6-6 with TRBJ1-5, with a tentative D call TRBD1 (6 bases). The CDR3 length is 15 residues. V lost 6 bases and J 0 bases, leaving 12 bases between the germline ends. Germline assignment: CDR1 MNHNY and CDR2 SVGAGI (reference sequence). CDR3 residues: CASSQDRYSNQPQHF. The CDR3, as DNA: TGTGCCAGCAGCCAAGACAGGTATAGCAATCAGCCCCAGCATTTT.

The genes are TRBV11-2 and TRBJ2-1; D remains unclear. The CDR3 spans 12 residues. CDR1 and CDR2 (germline): SGHAT, FQNNGV. V lost 2 bases and J 13 bases, leaving 12 bases between the germline ends. The CDR3 nucleotides are TGTGCCAGCAGCTTAATCGATCCAGTACAGTTCTTC. Translating it yields CASSLIDPVQFF.

This clone was detected only once. In DNA, the CDR3 is TGTGCCAGCAGCTCCAGGGGGCCCCCCCCTCAGCCCCAGCATTTT. This gives the protein CASSSRGPPPQPQHF. This chain connects TRBV28 to TRBJ1-5, with TRBD1 identical over 8 bases. Looked up from germline, CDR1 is MDHEN and CDR2 is SYDVKM. The CDR3 has 15 amino acids. After removal of 6 bases from V and 6 bases from J, the junction contained 10 bases not matched to a gene.

The chain carries TRBV6-5 and TRBJ2-7, with D perhaps TRBD1 (6 bases). This CDR3 spans 15 amino acids. Looked up from germline, CDR1 is MNHEY and CDR2 is SVGAGI. The ends were cut back, 1 base at V and 3 bases at J, with 13 bases in the middle. CDR3 in amino acids: CASSYWAGAYYEQYF. The CDR3 DNA reads TGTGCCAGCAGTTACTGGGCAGGGGCCTACTACGAGCAGTACTTC.

V gene TRBV30 combines with J gene TRBJ1-2; no clear D gene. CDR1 is GTSNPN and CDR2 is SVGIG in the germline V gene (reference sequence). V lost 4 bases, J lost 1 base, and 13 bases lay in between. CDR3 length: 14 amino acids. CDR3 sequence reads: CAWTWSGVNYGYTF. CDR3 sequence (DNA): TGTGCCTGGACCTGGTCCGGGGTTAACTATGGCTACACCTTC.